This T cell receptor (beta chain) was sequenced for a study of response to subunit inactivated influenza vaccine. Points from the study as a whole: Authors suggested each seasonal influenza vaccination recruits few new T cells.

TCRdb processed the RT-PCR reads anew with MiXCR; each CDR3 protein has one entry. Of 400,000 to 550,000 distinct CDR3 sequences listed, over 25% are singletons. There are a few counts of this clonotype. What it binds is unknown. Sequences were derived from CD4+ T cells sorted from PBMCs, sampled more than 4 days after vaccination. The clonotype originates from a man between 50 and 59 years old who received an inactivated influenza vaccine.

CDR3 residues: CSVLVWVAGANVLTF. The CDR3 DNA sequence: TGCAGCGTCCTCGTATGGGTTGCTGGGGCCAACGTCCTGACTTTC. The chain carries TRBV29-1 and TRBJ2-6, with no clear D. Germline CDR1 is SQVTM and CDR2 is ANQGSEA. Trimming removed 6 bases at V and 2 bases at J, with 14 bases between. There are 15 residues in the CDR3.